Below are 26 T cell receptor beta chains sequenced from a single sample in a study of vaccination and CD4 T cells after COVID-19. The Oncomine TCR Beta short-read assay was applied to DNA of cultured CD4+ T cells. TCRdb ran MiXCR on the PCR reads and lists one entry per CDR3 protein. The profile shows roughly 23,000 distinct CDR3 sequences, around two fifths of them singletons. As for time point: late sampling 161 to 241 days after vaccination in a few convalescent patients. Stated treatment: approximately 9-day PBMC culture with coronavirus spike peptide pools or control peptides (ViraFEST assay). The antigens for these receptors are not known. The material was CD4+ T cells from blood, cultured in vitro, obtained about 7 months after SARS-CoV-2 vaccination. The receptors originated from a human donor who had recovered from COVID-19.

This clonotype was detected a few times. CDR3 in DNA: TGTGCCAGCAGCTCCGCCGGGACGGATTACAATGAGCAGTTCTTC. It specifies CASSSAGTDYNEQFF. The rearrangement uses TRBV7-2 and TRBJ2-1; D tentatively fits TRBD1 or TRBD2 (5 bases each). Germline V gene sequence: CDR1 SGHTA, CDR2 FQGNSA. The CDR3 sequence is 15 residues long. The V end was cut by 4 bases, the J end by 4 bases, with 14 bases between. Full variable domain (remainder filled in from reference TRBV7-2 and TRBJ2-1): GAGVSQSPSNKVTEKGKDVELRCDPISGHTALYWYRQSLGQGLEFLIYFQGNSAPDKSGLPSDRFSAERTGGSVSTLTIQRTQQEDSAVYLCASSSAGTDYNEQFFGPGTRLTVL.

This clonotype was observed a few times. The chain carries TRBV7-6 and TRBJ2-7; no reliable D call. Germline V gene sequence: CDR1 SGHVS, CDR2 FNYEAQ. The CDR3 sequence is 14 residues long. The V end lost 2 bases, the J end lost 6 bases, and 14 bases lay between the germline ends. This chain's CDR3 is CASSLSSHSGEQYF. In DNA, the CDR3 is TGTGCCAGCAGCTTAAGCTCCCACTCGGGCGAGCAGTACTTC.

This chain uses TRBV20-1 with TRBJ2-2; D is tentatively TRBD1 or TRBD2 (5 bases each). CDR3 length: 15 amino acids. Deletions cut 6 bases from V and 6 bases from J, with 20 bases between. Germline CDR1 and CDR2: DFQATT and SNEGSKA (reference sequence). In DNA, the CDR3 is TGCAGTGCGCGATGGACGGGGCACCGGTCCGGGGAGCTGTTTTTT. Residues: CSARWTGHRSGELFF.

V gene TRBV28 combines with J gene TRBJ2-3; possibly TRBD1 for D (5 bases). V dropped 6 bases and J dropped 6 bases, with 28 bases sitting between them. The CDR3 totals 18 residues. Germline loops: CDR1 MDHEN, CDR2 SYDVKM. CDR3 sequence reads: CASSSRFDWGGPTDTQYF. Here the CDR3 DNA reads TGTGCCAGCAGCAGTCGTTTTGACTGGGGCGGACCTACGGATACGCAGTATTTT.

This clonotype turned up a few times. The chain has TRBV6-5 and TRBJ1-2, with 8 positions matching TRBD1. The V gene end was trimmed by 4 bases and the J gene end by 1 base; junction bases not matched to a gene: 5. The germline CDR1 and CDR2 sequences are MNHEY and SVGAGI. CDR3 size: 15 residues. Here the CDR3 reads CASSSTGANNYGYTF. The DNA for the CDR3 is TGTGCCAGCAGTTCGACAGGGGCGAATAACTATGGCTACACCTTC.

This clonotype appeared a few times. This chain links TRBV28 with TRBJ1-2, with D uncertain. Trimming cost V 3 bases and J 0 bases, with 5 bases left between them. This CDR3 has 13 amino acids. Germline V gene data show CDR1 as MDHEN and CDR2 as SYDVKM. The CDR3, as DNA: TGTGCCAGCAGTTTGGTAGCTAACTATGGCTACACCTTC. Amino acids: CASSLVANYGYTF.

The CDR3 is CSAEIGQGAFTDTQYF. CDR3 DNA sequence: TGCAGTGCTGAGATAGGGCAGGGGGCATTCACAGATACGCAGTATTTT. V gene TRBV20-1 combines with J gene TRBJ2-3; 8 bases match TRBD1. This CDR3 is 16 amino acids long. The ends lost 5 bases at V and 2 bases at J; junction bases unmatched: 12. CDR1 is DFQATT and CDR2 is SNEGSKA in the germline V gene (reference sequence).

This chain connects TRBV10-3 to TRBJ1-5, with TRBD1 matching over 10 bases. The ends lost 2 bases at V and 3 bases at J; junction bases unmatched: 7. CDR1 is ENHRY, CDR2 SYGVKD, per germline. The CDR3 is 17 amino acids. The CDR3 loop reads CAISENPGQGINQPQHF. CDR3 coding DNA: TGTGCCATCAGTGAGAATCCGGGACAGGGGATCAATCAGCCCCAGCATTTT.

The chain has TRBV7-2 and TRBJ2-7, with 10 nucleotides matching TRBD2. This CDR3 has 14 residues. Looked up from germline, CDR1 is SGHTA and CDR2 is FQGNSA. V lost 2 bases, J lost 6 bases, and 4 bases stayed unmatched. DNA of the CDR3: TGTGCCAGCAGCTTACTAGCGGGAGCAAGCGAGCAGTACTTC. This gives the protein CASSLLAGASEQYF.

V is TRBV6-1 and J is TRBJ1-2, with 8 bases identical to TRBD1. The length of the CDR3 is 15 residues. CDR1 and CDR2 from the germline V gene are MNHNS and SASEGT. The V gene end was trimmed by 1 base and the J gene end by 7 bases; junction bases not matched to a gene: 8. DNA of the CDR3: TGTGCCAGCAGTGAAGTGCAGGGGGCGCCTTTTGGCTACACCTTC. Translating it yields CASSEVQGAPFGYTF.

This sequence joins TRBV7-2 and TRBJ2-2; D unclear. Deletions cut 2 bases from V and 3 bases from J, with 16 bases between. CDR3 length: 17 amino acids. Germline V gene data show CDR1 as SGHTA and CDR2 as FQGNSA. CDR3 in DNA: TGTGCCAGCAGCTTAAGAATTAGGAATGGGGACACCGGGGAGCTGTTTTTT. Its translation is CASSLRIRNGDTGELFF. Full variable domain (outside the CDR3, taken from reference TRBV7-2 and TRBJ2-2): GAGVSQSPSNKVTEKGKDVELRCDPISGHTALYWYRQSLGQGLEFLIYFQGNSAPDKSGLPSDRFSAERTGGSVSTLTIQRTQQEDSAVYLCASSLRIRNGDTGELFFGEGSRLTVL.

The chain links TRBV2 to TRBJ2-5, with D maybe TRBD1 (5 bases). Germline CDR1 and CDR2: SNHLY and FYNNEI. The CDR3 contains 14 residues. Trimming shortened V by 2 bases and J by 4 bases, and 11 bases separated the two germline ends. CDR3 sequence (DNA): TGTGCCAGCAGTGAATGGGGCCAAGGAGAGACCCAGTACTTC. Its translation is CASSEWGQGETQYF.

This clonotype was seen a handful of times. The chain is built from TRBV7-2 and TRBJ1-6; no clear D. Per the germline V gene, CDR1 is SGHTA and CDR2 is FQGNSA. The V end lost 5 bases, the J end lost 7 bases, and 9 bases lay between the germline ends. This CDR3 has 13 residues. CDR3 in amino acids: CASSHEPNSPLHF. CDR3 coding DNA: TGTGCCAGCAGCCACGAGCCAAATTCACCCCTCCACTTT.

The chain couples TRBV7-3 to TRBJ1-1; D is unresolved. The CDR3 consists of 13 residues. CDR1 SGHTA and CDR2 FQGTGA come from the germline V gene. V lost 3 bases to trimming and J lost 5 bases, with 10 bases between them. The CDR3 DNA reads as TGTGCCAGCAGCTTTGACGTGGTGACTGAAGCTTTCTTT. It codes for CASSFDVVTEAFF.

This clonotype was observed a few times. J is TRBJ2-1 and V is TRBV28, with a possible D match to TRBD2 (5 bases). The V gene's germline CDR1 is MDHEN and CDR2 SYDVKM. The germline V and J ends were trimmed by 8 bases and 13 bases, with 12 bases remaining between them. The CDR3 loop spans 10 amino acids. This CDR3 is CASGRGTQFF. The CDR3 DNA is TGTGCCAGCGGTCGGGGAACTCAGTTCTTC.

This sequence joins TRBV20-1 and TRBJ2-7; tentatively, D is TRBD2 (5 bases). V lost 0 bases and J 6 bases, leaving 15 bases between the germline ends. Germline V CDR1 and CDR2: DFQATT, SNEGSKA (reference sequence). The CDR3 length is 14 residues. This chain's CDR3 is CSARDLERGIEQYF. The CDR3 bases are TGCAGTGCTAGAGATCTGGAACGGGGAATCGAGCAGTACTTC.

The chain carries TRBV20-1 and TRBJ2-4, with 14 bases that match TRBD2. The CDR3 extends over 17 amino acids. V gave up 5 bases and J gave up 0 bases; unmatched junction bases: 6. Germline CDR1 DFQATT, CDR2 SNEGSKA (reference sequence). The CDR3: CSAYGTSGSGAKNIQYF. As DNA, the CDR3 is TGCAGTGCTTATGGGACTAGCGGGAGCGGAGCCAAAAACATTCAGTACTTC.

The chain uses TRBV6-1 and TRBJ1-5; 8 positions agree with TRBD1. The V gene end was trimmed by 7 bases and the J gene end by 0 bases; junction bases not matched to a gene: 8. This CDR3 is 16 amino acids long. Germline V gene sequence: CDR1 MNHNS, CDR2 SASEGT. Written as DNA, the CDR3 is TGTGCCAGCAAGACAGGGGCCACCTATAGCAATCAGCCCCAGCATTTT. This codes for CASKTGATYSNQPQHF.

The chain links TRBV10-3 to TRBJ2-7, with 8 positions matching TRBD2. J was trimmed by 3 bases and V by 1 base; bases with no gene match: 8. CDR3 length: 16 amino acids. Germline lookup yields CDR1 ENHRY and CDR2 SYGVKD. The CDR3 region has the DNA TGTGCCATCAGTGAGTGGGCTAGCGGGCGAAACTACGAGCAGTACTTC. Translation: CAISEWASGRNYEQYF.

This clonotype appeared a few times. This chain links TRBV28 with TRBJ2-1, with 12 bases matching TRBD2. Germline values: CDR1 MDHEN, CDR2 SYDVKM. J was trimmed by 8 bases and V by 5 bases; bases with no gene match: 7. The CDR3 covers 15 residues. CDR3 nucleotide sequence: TGTGCCAGCAGTAGGACTAGCGGGATATTGCATGAGCAGTTCTTC. It is translated as CASSRTSGILHEQFF.

CDR3 in amino acids: CASSLAAGTRGYTF. CDR3 nucleotides: TGTGCCAGCAGCTTAGCAGCGGGGACCCGCGGCTACACCTTC. The gene calls are TRBV7-8 and TRBJ1-2; maybe TRBD1 (5 bases). The CDR3 contains 14 residues. V dropped 0 bases and J dropped 8 bases, with 13 bases sitting between them. Germline CDR1 reads SGHVS; CDR2 reads FQNEAQ.

The V and J genes are TRBV7-9 and TRBJ2-7; perhaps D is TRBD1 or TRBD2 (5 bases each). From germline, CDR1 is SEHNR and CDR2 FQNEAQ (reference sequence). This CDR3 region has 14 residues. Deletions cut 1 base from V and 1 base from J, with 8 bases between. CDR3 coding DNA: TGTGCCAGCAGCTTAGGGGGCGGGTCCTACGAGCAGTACTTC. Amino acids: CASSLGGGSYEQYF.

V and J are TRBV20-1 and TRBJ2-3, with 8 positions matching TRBD1. Germline V CDR1 and CDR2: DFQATT, SNEGSKA (reference sequence). The CDR3 is 15 amino acids. V shed 8 bases, J shed 2 bases, and the junction held 12 bases outside the gene matches. The CDR3 loop is CSSDRGDGNTDTQYF. The CDR3 DNA sequence: TGCAGTTCTGACAGGGGAGATGGGAACACAGATACGCAGTATTTT.

The chain has TRBV11-3 and TRBJ2-3, with D possibly TRBD1 on 5 matching bases. Germline V gene lookup returns CDR1 SGHNT and CDR2 YENEEA. The CDR3 is 14 residues long. V was cut by 5 bases and J by 6 bases, with 15 bases left in between. CDR3: CASSQGADLDTQYF. DNA of the CDR3: TGTGCCAGCAGCCAAGGGGCCGATCTGGATACGCAGTATTTT.

The V call is TRBV6-2 or TRBV6-3, the J call TRBJ2-3; 9 bases agree with TRBD2. The CDR3 is 16 amino acids. Germline V lookup: CDR1 MNHEY, CDR2 SVGEGT. V lost 2 bases and J lost 2; bases outside the gene matches: 5. In nucleotides, the CDR3 is TGTGCCAGCAGTTACACTGCGGGGGGGGTCACAGATACGCAGTATTTT. Encoded protein: CASSYTAGGVTDTQYF.

This clonotype was seen a few times. The chain is built from TRBV7-6 and TRBJ1-2; D remains unclear. The V and J ends lost 1 base and 2 bases respectively, with 5 bases between them. In germline, CDR1 is SGHVS, CDR2 FNYEAQ. This CDR3 region has 13 residues. CDR3 nucleotide sequence: TGTGCCAGCAGCTTAGGAGAGAACTATGGCTACACCTTC. Amino acid sequence: CASSLGENYGYTF. Combining the CDR3 with reference TRBV7-6 and TRBJ1-2 gives the whole variable domain GAGVSQSPRYKVTKRGQDVALRCDPISGHVSLYWYRQALGQGPEFLTYFNYEAQQDKSGLPNDRFSAERPEGSISTLTIQRTEQRDSAMYRCASSLGENYGYTFGSGTRLTVV.